These 12 T cell receptor beta chains came from one sample sequenced in a study of T-cell reconstitution after alpha-beta-depleted transplantation in children. Unique molecular identifiers featured in how the TCRbeta library was prepared. Using its own MiXCR run on the PCR reads, TCRdb lists one record per CDR3 protein. The table has approximately 300,000 distinct CDR3 sequences, 11% seen once; the top ten hold around a quarter. Specimen: peripheral blood, collected 180 days after TCRalphabeta/CD19-depleted stem cell transplant. All receptors come from a male patient between 2 and 9 years old who had a stem cell transplant for chronic granulomatous disease, so the T cells may come from the graft donor.

The J gene is TRBJ2-7, the V gene TRBV7-2; 7 bases are a match to TRBD1. The CDR3 has 13 amino acids. V trimming: 3 bases; J trimming: 4 bases; junction bases outside the gene matches: 3. CDR1 and CDR2 from the germline V gene are SGHTA and FQGNSA. CDR3 protein: CASSFTGVYEQYF. The CDR3 nucleotides read TGTGCCAGCAGCTTCACAGGGGTGTACGAGCAGTACTTC.

This clonotype has a count of ten or more. The chain joins TRBV20-1 to TRBJ2-1, with D maybe TRBD2 (5 bases). V was pared by 0 bases and J by 2 bases, with 11 bases between. The germline gives CDR1 DFQATT, CDR2 SNEGSKA (reference sequence). CDR3 size: 15 residues. In DNA form, the CDR3 reads TGCAGTGCTAGAGAGGGCGGGCCCGCCTACAATGAGCAGTTCTTC. Protein sequence: CSAREGGPAYNEQFF.

This clonotype was recorded many times. A read error may account for a junction end that differs from germline. The chain has TRBV7-7 and TRBJ1-4, with a possible D match to TRBD1 (6 bases). The V gene's germline CDR1 is SSHAT and CDR2 FNYEAQ (reference sequence). This CDR3 contains 14 residues. CDR3 in amino acids: CASSPDRSPEKLFF. CDR3 bases: TGTGCTAGCAGCCCCGACAGGAGCCCCGAAAAACTGTTTTTT.

Ten or more counts support this clonotype. The chain combines TRBV5-1 with TRBJ2-1, with TRBD2 matching 13 bases. This CDR3 is 18 amino acids long. Per the germline V gene, CDR1 is SGHRS and CDR2 is YFSETQ. V gave up 2 bases and J gave up 0 bases; unmatched junction bases: 5. CDR3 amino acids: CASSLPGLAGSSYNEQFF. The CDR3 bases are TGCGCCAGCAGCTTACCGGGACTAGCGGGGAGCTCCTACAATGAGCAGTTCTTC.

This clonotype was found many times. The V and J genes are TRBV12-3 or TRBV12-4 and TRBJ2-2; D is perhaps TRBD1 or TRBD2 (6 bases each). This CDR3 comprises 15 residues. V dropped 6 bases and J dropped 5 bases, with 16 bases sitting between them. In nucleotides, the CDR3 is TGTGCCAGCAGGAGACTCGGGGGCGGTACCGGGGAGCTGTTTTTT. Its protein product is CASRRLGGGTGELFF.

At least ten counts were recorded for this clonotype. V and J are TRBV12-3 or TRBV12-4 and TRBJ1-5, with 10 bases matching TRBD1. The CDR3 totals 15 residues. V shed 5 bases and J 6 bases; nucleotides not matched to a gene: 7. CDR3 nucleotide sequence: TGTGCCAGCAGTCCCGGGACAGGGGTAGGTCAGCCCCAGCATTTT. Its protein product is CASSPGTGVGQPQHF.

The rearrangement links TRBV15 to TRBJ2-5; 8 positions agree with TRBD2. Per germline, CDR1 LNHNV and CDR2 YYDKDF (reference sequence). J gave up 5 bases and V 0 bases, and 8 bases lay outside the gene matches. The CDR3 is made up of 16 amino acids. The CDR3 coding sequence is TGTGCCACCAGCAGAGATGGATCCTCGGGGGGGGAGACCCAGTACTTC. This codes for CATSRDGSSGGETQYF.

Note on this clonotype: One base away lies a much larger clone, so this may be a sequencing read error. The rearrangement joins TRBV5-1 to TRBJ1-4; D ambiguous. The CDR3 contains 12 residues. Trimming removed 5 bases from V and 8 bases from J, with 10 bases in between. CDR1 is SGHRS and CDR2 is YFSETQ in the germline V gene. The CDR3 spells CASSNEREKLFF. The CDR3 region has the DNA TGCGCCAGCAGTAACGAGCGAGAAAAACTGTTTTTT.

Ten or more counts support this clonotype. The rearrangement uses TRBV27 and TRBJ2-3; the D is unclear. The CDR3 has 14 amino acids. Germline lookup yields CDR1 MNHEY and CDR2 SMNVEV (reference sequence). Trimming took 3 bases from V and 4 from J, leaving 11 bases between them. CDR3 DNA: TGTGCCAGCAGTTTCTCGGAAAGCTCAGATACGCAGTATTTT. Residues: CASSFSESSDTQYF.

Many counts were recorded for this clonotype. The chain recombines TRBV15 with TRBJ2-7; D not resolved. The CDR3 has 13 amino acids. Looked up from germline, CDR1 is LNHNV and CDR2 is YYDKDF (reference sequence). V was shortened by 0 bases and J by 3 bases, with 6 bases between the two germline ends. CDR3 sequence reads: CATSRDHGYEQYF. DNA for the CDR3: TGTGCCACCAGCAGAGATCATGGCTACGAGCAGTACTTC.

This clonotype was found many times. The V gene is TRBV5-6, the J gene TRBJ2-1, with no clear D. The CDR3 is 16 residues long. CDR1 SGHDT and CDR2 YYEEEE come from the germline V gene. The V end was cut by 0 bases, the J end by 7 bases, with 17 bases between. CDR3 amino acids: CASSLGQVIMINEQFF. The CDR3 nucleotides read TGTGCCAGCAGCTTGGGGCAGGTTATAATGATTAATGAGCAGTTCTTC.

This clonotype is medium-sized within its sample. J is TRBJ2-7 and V is TRBV7-2, with D maybe TRBD2 (6 bases). The CDR3 runs to 15 residues. Germline-derived CDR1 and CDR2 are SGHTA and FQGNSA. Trimming stripped 6 bases from V and 1 base from J, with 16 bases between. The CDR3 region has the DNA TGTGCCAGCAGAGAGGTCGGGCGGGATTCCTACGAGCAGTACTTC. It translates to CASREVGRDSYEQYF. The full variable domain, in which reference TRBV7-2 and TRBJ2-7 provide the parts outside the CDR3, is GAGVSQSPSNKVTEKGKDVELRCDPISGHTALYWYRQSLGQGLEFLIYFQGNSAPDKSGLPSDRFSAERTGGSVSTLTIQRTQQEDSAVYLCASREVGRDSYEQYFGPGTRLTVT.